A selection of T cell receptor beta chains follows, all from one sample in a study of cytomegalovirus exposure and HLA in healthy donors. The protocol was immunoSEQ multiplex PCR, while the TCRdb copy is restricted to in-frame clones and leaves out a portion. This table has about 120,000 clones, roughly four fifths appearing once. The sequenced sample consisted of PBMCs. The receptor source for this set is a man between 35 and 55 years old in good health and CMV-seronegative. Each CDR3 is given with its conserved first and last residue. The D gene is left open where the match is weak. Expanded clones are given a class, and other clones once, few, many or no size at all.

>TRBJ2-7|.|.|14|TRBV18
TGTGCCAGCTCACGGACAGGAGGGAGGTACGAGCAGTACTTC
CASSRTGGRYEQYF
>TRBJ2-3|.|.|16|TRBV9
TGTGCCAGCAGCCCGACTCCGGTGAGTGGCACAGATACGCAGTATTTT
CASSPTPVSGTDTQYF
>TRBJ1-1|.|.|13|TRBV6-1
TGTGCCAGCATGGCGGGTATTAACACTGAAGCTTTCTTT
CASMAGINTEAFF
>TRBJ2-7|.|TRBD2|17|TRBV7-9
TGTGCCAGCAGCTCCCAGGGACTAGCGGGCTATTCCTACGAGCAGTACTTC
CASSSQGLAGYSYEQYF
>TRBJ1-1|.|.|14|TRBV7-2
TGTGCCAGCAGCTTAGTAGAAGGGGGGGCTGAAGCTTTCTTT
CASSLVEGGAEAFF
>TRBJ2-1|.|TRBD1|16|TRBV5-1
TGCGCCAGCAGCTTGGGAGGGGACAGGGGTCAAGGGGAGCAGTTCTTC
CASSLGGDRGQGEQFF
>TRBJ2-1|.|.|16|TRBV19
TGTGCCAGTAGTATAGGACCCGGGACTTATAGCCCTGAGCAGTTCTTC
CASSIGPGTYSPEQFF
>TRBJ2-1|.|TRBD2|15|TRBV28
TGTGCCAGCAGTTCCCTAGCGGGGGGGCACGATGAGCAGTTCTTC
CASSSLAGGHDEQFF
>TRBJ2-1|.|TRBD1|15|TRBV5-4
TGTGCCAGCAGCTTGAAGGGACAGGGCTACAATGAGCAGTTCTTC
CASSLKGQGYNEQFF
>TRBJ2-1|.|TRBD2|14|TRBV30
TGTGCCTGGAGTGGCGGGAGCTCCTACAATGAGCAGTTCTTC
CAWSGGSSYNEQFF
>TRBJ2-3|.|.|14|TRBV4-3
TGCGCCAGCAGCCAAGCCTCTTCCGGGAGTACGCAGTATTTT
CASSQASSGSTQYF
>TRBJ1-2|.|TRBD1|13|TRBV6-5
TGTGCCAGCCTGGATCCAGGGGGCTTTGGCTACACCTTC
CASLDPGGFGYTF
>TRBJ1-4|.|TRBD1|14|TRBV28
TGTGCCAGCAGTCGGACAGGGGATTCTGAAAAACTGTTTTTT
CASSRTGDSEKLFF
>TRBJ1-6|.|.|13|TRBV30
TGTGCCTGGAGTACGGCAGGGGCCTCACCCCTCCACTTT
CAWSTAGASPLHF
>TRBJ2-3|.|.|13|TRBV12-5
TGTGCTAGTGGAATTGAACTCGGAGATACGCAGTATTTT
CASGIELGDTQYF
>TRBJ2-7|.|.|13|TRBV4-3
TGCGCCAGCAGCCAAGCACAGGAGTACGAGCAGTACTTC
CASSQAQEYEQYF
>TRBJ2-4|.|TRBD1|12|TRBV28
TGTGCAAGTTCAACCAGGGGGAACATTCAGTACTTC
CASSTRGNIQYF
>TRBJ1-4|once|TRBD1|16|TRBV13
TGTGCCAGCAGCATCTCGGGACAGTCTGAGGATGAAAAACTGTTTTTT
CASSISGQSEDEKLFF
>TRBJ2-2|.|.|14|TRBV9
TGTGCCAGCAGCGCGAGGGGGAGCACCGGGGAGCTGTTTTTT
CASSARGSTGELFF
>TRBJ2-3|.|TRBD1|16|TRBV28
TGTGCCAGCCGCGGAACCGGGACAGGGGTGGGAGATACGCAGTATTTT
CASRGTGTGVGDTQYF
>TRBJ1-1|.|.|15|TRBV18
TGTGCCAGCTCACCGATGGAGGGGAAGAACACTGAAGCTTTCTTT
CASSPMEGKNTEAFF
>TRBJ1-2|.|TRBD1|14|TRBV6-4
TGTGCCAGCAGTACCGAACAGGGGGCGGATGGCTACACCTTC
CASSTEQGADGYTF
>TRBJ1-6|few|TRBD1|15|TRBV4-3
TGCGCCAGCAGCCATCAACGGGACAGGGCTTCACCCCTCCACTTT
CASSHQRDRASPLHF
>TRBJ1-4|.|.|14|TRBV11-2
TGTGCCAGCAGCTTATCGAGGGTGAGGGAAAAACTGTTTTTT
CASSLSRVREKLFF
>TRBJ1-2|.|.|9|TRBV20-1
TGCAGTGTCTCCTATGGCTACACCTTC
CSVSYGYTF
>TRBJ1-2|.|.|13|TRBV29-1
TGCAGCGTTCGGACGGAGGCGAACTATGGCTACACCTTC
CSVRTEANYGYTF
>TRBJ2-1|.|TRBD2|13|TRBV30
TGTGCCTGGGAAACTAGCGGAGGGAGTGAGCAGTTCTTC
CAWETSGGSEQFF
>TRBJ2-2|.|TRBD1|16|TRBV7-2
TGTGCCAGCAGCCGTGACAGGGGTCCGAACACCGGGGAGCTGTTTTTT
CASSRDRGPNTGELFF
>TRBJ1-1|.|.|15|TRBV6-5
TGTGCCAGCAGTTACTCGAGATCCGGGGGCACTGAAGCTTTCTTT
CASSYSRSGGTEAFF
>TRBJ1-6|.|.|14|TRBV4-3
TGCGCCAGCAGCCAAGGAACAGGGCTTTCACCCCTCCACTTT
CASSQGTGLSPLHF
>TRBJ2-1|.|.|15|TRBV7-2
TGTGCCAGCAGCTTATCTTTTTCCGGGTACAATGAGCAGTTCTTC
CASSLSFSGYNEQFF
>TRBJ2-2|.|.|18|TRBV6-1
TGTGCCAGCAGTGACCCCGGAGCCGGGACACCGAACACCGGGGAGCTGTTTTTT
CASSDPGAGTPNTGELFF
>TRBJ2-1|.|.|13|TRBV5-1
TGCGCCAGCAGCCCGGCGGGGTTTAATGAGCAGTTCTTC
CASSPAGFNEQFF
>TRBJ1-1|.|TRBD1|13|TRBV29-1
TGCAGCGCCCGACAGGGGACGAACACTGAAGCTTTCTTT
CSARQGTNTEAFF
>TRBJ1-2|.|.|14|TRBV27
TGTGCCAGCAAGACAGGACACCTAGACTATGGCTACACCTTC
CASKTGHLDYGYTF
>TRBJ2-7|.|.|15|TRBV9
TGTGCCAGCAGCGCAAACACAGCCCCTTCCTACGAGCAGTACTTC
CASSANTAPSYEQYF
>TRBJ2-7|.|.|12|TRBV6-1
TGTGCCAGCAGTGAAACCAGTTACGAGCAGTACTTC
CASSETSYEQYF
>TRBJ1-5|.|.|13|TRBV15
TGTGCCACCAGCCAACAGGGATATCAGCCCCAGCATTTT
CATSQQGYQPQHF
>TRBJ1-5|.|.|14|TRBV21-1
TGTGCGCCCAACAGCACGGGGTCCAATCAGCCCCAGCATTTT
CAPNSTGSNQPQHF
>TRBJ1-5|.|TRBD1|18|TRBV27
TGTGCCAGCAACCCGGGACAGGGCTATGGGAAAAGCAATCAGCCCCAGCATTTT
CASNPGQGYGKSNQPQHF
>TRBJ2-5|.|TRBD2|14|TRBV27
TGTGCCAGCAGGCTAGCGGGAGGTCTGGAGACCCAGTACTTC
CASRLAGGLETQYF
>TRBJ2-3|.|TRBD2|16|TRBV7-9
TGTGCCAGCAGCCGACTGGGGGGGTCTAGCACAGATACGCAGTATTTT
CASSRLGGSSTDTQYF
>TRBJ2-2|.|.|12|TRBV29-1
TGCAGCGGTAGTGGGGGGATCGGGGAGCTGTTTTTT
CSGSGGIGELFF
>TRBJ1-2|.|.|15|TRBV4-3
TGCGCCAGCAGCCAAGATGTACAGCTTTACTATGGCTACACCTTC
CASSQDVQLYYGYTF
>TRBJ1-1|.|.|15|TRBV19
TGTGCCAGTAGTAAACGACAGTTATTACACACTGAAGCTTTCTTT
CASSKRQLLHTEAFF
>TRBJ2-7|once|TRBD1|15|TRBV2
TGTGCCAGCAGTGGGGGAGGACAGGGGGAAAGAAGGCAGTACTTC
CASSGGGQGERRQYF
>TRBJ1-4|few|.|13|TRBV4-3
TGCGCCAGCAGCCAAGATAGGGGGTACGAACTGTTTTTT
CASSQDRGYELFF